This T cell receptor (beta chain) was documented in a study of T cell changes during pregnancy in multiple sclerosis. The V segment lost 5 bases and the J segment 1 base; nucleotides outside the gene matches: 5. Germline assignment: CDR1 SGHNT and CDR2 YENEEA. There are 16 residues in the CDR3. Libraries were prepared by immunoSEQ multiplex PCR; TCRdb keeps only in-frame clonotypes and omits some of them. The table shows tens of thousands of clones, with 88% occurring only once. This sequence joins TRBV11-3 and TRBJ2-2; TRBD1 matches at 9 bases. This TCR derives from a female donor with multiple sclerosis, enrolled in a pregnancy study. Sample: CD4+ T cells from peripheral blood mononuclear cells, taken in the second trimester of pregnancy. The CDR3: CASSIPGQGNTGELFF. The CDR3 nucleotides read TGTGCCAGCAGCATACCGGGACAGGGGAACACCGGGGAGCTGTTTTTT.